One and the same sample provided the 21 T cell receptor beta chains below, sequenced in a study of T cell repertoires in cytomegalovirus infection. TCRdb ran MiXCR on the reads and lists one entry per CDR3 protein. The sample lists some 800,000 distinct CDR3 sequences, about 29% occurring once. What these receptors recognize is not known. This material consisted of cultured CD8+ T cells from PBMCs, taken from culture after CMV antigen stimulation. The receptors shown here come from a human donor in good health (CMV status not recorded). Some clones in this sample may be carry-over from other donors' samples.

There are a few counts of this clonotype. The chain is built from TRBV24-1 and TRBJ2-3; D ambiguous. The CDR3 runs 14 residues. In germline, CDR1 is KGHDR, CDR2 SFDVKD. Between the trimmed V and J ends, which lost 4 bases and 0 bases, there was a span of 7 bases. CDR3 coding DNA: TGTGCCACCAGTGACCCTGACAGCACAGATACGCAGTATTTT. Protein sequence: CATSDPDSTDTQYF.

The sample holds a few counts of this clonotype. V is TRBV13 and J is TRBJ2-1; D is tentatively TRBD1 or TRBD2 (6 bases each). CDR1 PRHDT and CDR2 FYEKMQ come from the germline V gene (reference sequence). The CDR3 totals 15 residues. V lost 4 bases, J lost 4 bases, and 14 bases lay in between. The CDR3 loop reads CASSSRGADYNEQFF. CDR3 DNA: TGTGCCAGCAGCTCGAGGGGGGCCGATTACAATGAGCAGTTCTTC.

The rearrangement uses TRBV7-6 and TRBJ1-2; no firm D call. Germline-derived CDR1 and CDR2 are SGHVS and FNYEAQ. V was shortened by 5 bases and J by 2 bases, with 15 bases between the two germline ends. The CDR3 spans 15 residues. The chain's CDR3 is CASSPRLGWNYGYTF. The CDR3 nucleotides are TGTGCCAGCAGCCCTAGGTTGGGTTGGAACTATGGCTACACCTTC.

The rearrangement joins TRBV6-6 to TRBJ2-2; no definite D call. V lost 4 bases, J lost 6 bases, and 12 bases lay in between. This CDR3 contains 14 residues. The germline CDR1 and CDR2 sequences are MNHNY and SVGAGI (reference sequence). The CDR3 here is CASSSVPAPGELFF. The CDR3 bases are TGTGCCAGCAGTTCGGTCCCGGCACCCGGGGAGCTGTTTTTT.

The V call is TRBV12-3 or TRBV12-4, the J call TRBJ2-5; weak D call: TRBD2 (5 bases). The V and J ends lost 1 base and 5 bases respectively, with 14 bases between them. The CDR3 has 15 residues. CDR3 nucleotide sequence: TGTGCCAGCAGTTTAGACGGGTCGGGGTGGGAGACCCAGTACTTC. Translation: CASSLDGSGWETQYF.

This clonotype was detected a few times. J is TRBJ2-7 and V is TRBV6-2 or TRBV6-3; D perhaps matches TRBD2 (6 bases). CDR1 is MNHEY, CDR2 SVGEGT, per germline. V was clipped by 6 bases and J by 2 bases, with 20 bases between them. The CDR3 has 16 residues. CDR3 sequence reads: CASSLGGSGDPYEQYV. In DNA form, the CDR3 reads TGTGCCAGCAGCCTCGGAGGCTCGGGGGACCCCTACGAGCAGTACGTC.

J is TRBJ2-3 and V is TRBV5-1; D uncertain. The germline V and J ends were trimmed by 4 bases and 4 bases, with 7 bases remaining between them. There are 12 residues in the CDR3. Germline CDR1 is SGHRS and CDR2 is YFSETQ. The CDR3 sequence: CASSVAADTQYF. Here the CDR3 DNA reads TGCGCCAGCAGCGTAGCTGCAGATACGCAGTATTTT.

The V call is TRBV9, the J call TRBJ1-3; D not certain. V lost 0 bases, J lost 0 bases, and 7 bases lay in between. The CDR3 runs to 15 residues. Germline CDR1 and CDR2: SGDLS and YYNGEE. The chain's CDR3 is CASSVEARSGNTIYF. CDR3 sequence (DNA): TGTGCCAGCAGCGTAGAGGCACGCTCTGGAAACACCATATATTTT.

This chain uses TRBV24-1 with TRBJ2-1; 8 bases map to TRBD1. Germline assignment: CDR1 KGHDR and CDR2 SFDVKD. The CDR3 length is 15 residues. The V and J ends lost 0 bases and 4 bases, in that order; junction bases with no gene match: 1. The CDR3 DNA is TGTGCCACCAGTGATTTGCGGACAGGGTACAATGAGCAGTTCTTC. Protein: CATSDLRTGYNEQFF.

This rearrangement joins TRBV12-3 or TRBV12-4 to TRBJ1-1, with D possibly being TRBD1 (6 bases). The CDR3 contains 14 residues. V was trimmed by 1 base and J by 10 bases, leaving 16 bases between them. The CDR3: CASSLGVLGTRAFF. CDR3 sequence (DNA): TGTGCCAGCAGTTTAGGGGTTTTGGGGACAAGAGCTTTCTTT.

This clonotype was observed a few times. This rearrangement joins TRBV4-2 to TRBJ2-1, with D possibly being TRBD2 (6 bases). V was clipped by 4 bases and J by 5 bases, with 15 bases between them. CDR3 length: 15 residues. Germline-derived CDR1 and CDR2 are LGHNA and YNFKEQ. CDR3 sequence reads: CASSRRTTLDNEQFF. The DNA for the CDR3 is TGTGCCAGCAGCCGCCGGACTACTCTTGACAATGAGCAGTTCTTC.

The chain has TRBV5-1 and TRBJ2-6; 9 nucleotides agree with TRBD1. The CDR3 extends over 21 amino acids. CDR1 SGHRS and CDR2 YFSETQ come from the germline V gene. J was trimmed by 2 bases and V by 5 bases; bases with no gene match: 20. The CDR3 DNA sequence: TGCGCCAGCAGTTTTTTCATTAGCAACGGGACAGGGACTACTGGGGCCAACGTCCTGACTTTC. Translating it yields CASSFFISNGTGTTGANVLTF. The full variable domain, its missing parts supplied by reference TRBV5-1 and TRBJ2-6, is KAGVTQTPRYLIKTRGQQVTLSCSPISGHRSVSWYQQTPGQGLQFLFEYFSETQRNKGNFPGRFSGRQFSNSRSEMNVSTLELGDSALYLCASSFFISNGTGTTGANVLTFGAGSRLTVL.

This clonotype was seen many times. This chain links TRBV27 with TRBJ2-3; no reliable D call. This CDR3 region has 13 residues. Germline values: CDR1 MNHEY, CDR2 SMNVEV (reference sequence). Trimming removed 3 bases at V and 10 bases at J, with 14 bases between. CDR3 bases: TGTGCCAGCAGTTTCTCAAGGGCCCTTCCGCAGTATTTT. Translation: CASSFSRALPQYF.

Regarding this clonotype: A junction end diverges from the germline sequence, so it may reflect a read error. This chain joins TRBV27 and TRBJ1-5, with D tentatively TRBD1 (5 bases). Germline V lookup: CDR1 MNHEY, CDR2 SMNVEV (reference sequence). The CDR3 contains 14 residues. The CDR3 region has the DNA TGTGTCAGCAGTTTCGGACAAAGCAATCAGCCCCAGCATTTT. As protein: CVSSFGQSNQPQHF.

In DNA form, the CDR3 reads TGTGCCAGCAGCGTAGGTGGGACGGCAGCTCGTAATTCACCCCTCCACTTT. Residues: CASSVGGTAARNSPLHF. The chain uses TRBV9 and TRBJ1-6; D is perhaps TRBD1 (5 bases). The CDR3 is 17 amino acids. Trimming cost V 0 bases and J 6 bases, with 16 bases left between them. CDR1 and CDR2 (germline): SGDLS, YYNGEE. The full variable domain, in which reference TRBV9 and TRBJ1-6 provide the parts outside the CDR3, is DSGVTQTPKHLITATGQRVTLRCSPRSGDLSVYWYQQSLDQGLQFLIQYYNGEERAKGNILERFSAQQFPDLHSELNLSSLELGDSALYFCASSVGGTAARNSPLHFGNGTRLTVT.

The chain employs TRBV7-9 and TRBJ1-2; perhaps TRBD1 as D (6 bases). V lost 3 bases to trimming and J lost 4 bases, with 18 bases between them. Germline CDR1 reads SEHNR; CDR2 reads FQNEAQ (reference sequence). The CDR3 consists of 16 residues. CDR3 coding DNA: TGTGCCAGCAGCTTCCCCCCGGCAGGGGATCCCTATGGCTACACCTTC. Its translation is CASSFPPAGDPYGYTF.

This clonotype was counted only a few times. V is TRBV14 and J is TRBJ1-1; 7 nucleotides line up with TRBD1. The CDR3 length is 16 residues. V was pared by 3 bases and J by 7 bases, with 14 bases of the junction left unmatched. The V gene's germline CDR1 is SGHDN and CDR2 FVKESK. The CDR3 sequence: CASSQGLQGRSREAFF. The CDR3 nucleotides are TGTGCCAGCAGCCAGGGGCTACAGGGGAGGTCGCGTGAAGCTTTCTTT.

The table lists this clonotype with many counts. The J gene is TRBJ1-5, the V gene TRBV27, with unresolved D. The germline V gene has CDR1 MNHEY and CDR2 SMNVEV (reference sequence). The V and J ends lost 8 bases and 4 bases respectively, with 6 bases between them. The CDR3 runs to 11 residues. The CDR3: CASGSNQPQHF. The DNA of the CDR3 is TGTGCCAGCGGGTCAAATCAGCCCCAGCATTTT.

The genes are TRBV15 and TRBJ1-4; D is undetermined. The CDR3 spans 12 residues. Germline V gives CDR1 LNHNV, CDR2 YYDKDF (reference sequence). V shed 3 bases and J shed 4 bases, with 3 bases lying between them. CDR3 sequence (DNA): TGTGCCACCAGCAGGTTTAATGAAAAACTGTTTTTT. Residues: CATSRFNEKLFF. Supplemented by reference TRBV15 and TRBJ1-4, the full variable domain reads DAMVIQNPRYQVTQFGKPVTLSCSQTLNHNVMYWYQQKSSQAPKLLFHYYDKDFNNEADTPDNFQSRRPNTSFCFLDIRSPGLGDTAMYLCATSRFNEKLFFGSGTQLSVL.

The sample holds a few counts of this clonotype. This may be a read error, as it is one base from a much larger clone. The chain recombines TRBV11-2 with TRBJ1-1; no reliable D call. CDR3 size: 11 residues. V lost 7 bases and J 3 bases, leaving 6 bases between the germline ends. From germline, CDR1 is SGHAT and CDR2 FQNNGV. CDR3 nucleotide sequence: TGTGCCAGCACCCTTTACACTGAAGCTTTCTTT. Translation gives CASTLYTEAFF.

There are many counts of this clonotype. This chain links TRBV7-9 with TRBJ2-7, with D possibly matching TRBD1 (5 bases). V lost 5 bases, J lost 1 base, and 12 bases lay in between. Germline V gene data show CDR1 as SEHNR and CDR2 as FQNEAQ (reference sequence). The CDR3 sequence is 14 residues long. The CDR3: CASSPPDSSYEQYF. The CDR3, as DNA: TGTGCCAGCAGCCCCCCCGACAGTTCCTACGAGCAGTACTTC. The variable domain in full, with the rest retrieved from reference TRBV7-9 and TRBJ2-7, is DTGVSQNPRHKITKRGQNVTFRCDPISEHNRLYWYRQTLGQGPEFLTYFQNEAQLEKSRLLSDRFSAERPKGSFSTLEIQRTEQGDSAMYLCASSPPDSSYEQYFGPGTRLTVT.